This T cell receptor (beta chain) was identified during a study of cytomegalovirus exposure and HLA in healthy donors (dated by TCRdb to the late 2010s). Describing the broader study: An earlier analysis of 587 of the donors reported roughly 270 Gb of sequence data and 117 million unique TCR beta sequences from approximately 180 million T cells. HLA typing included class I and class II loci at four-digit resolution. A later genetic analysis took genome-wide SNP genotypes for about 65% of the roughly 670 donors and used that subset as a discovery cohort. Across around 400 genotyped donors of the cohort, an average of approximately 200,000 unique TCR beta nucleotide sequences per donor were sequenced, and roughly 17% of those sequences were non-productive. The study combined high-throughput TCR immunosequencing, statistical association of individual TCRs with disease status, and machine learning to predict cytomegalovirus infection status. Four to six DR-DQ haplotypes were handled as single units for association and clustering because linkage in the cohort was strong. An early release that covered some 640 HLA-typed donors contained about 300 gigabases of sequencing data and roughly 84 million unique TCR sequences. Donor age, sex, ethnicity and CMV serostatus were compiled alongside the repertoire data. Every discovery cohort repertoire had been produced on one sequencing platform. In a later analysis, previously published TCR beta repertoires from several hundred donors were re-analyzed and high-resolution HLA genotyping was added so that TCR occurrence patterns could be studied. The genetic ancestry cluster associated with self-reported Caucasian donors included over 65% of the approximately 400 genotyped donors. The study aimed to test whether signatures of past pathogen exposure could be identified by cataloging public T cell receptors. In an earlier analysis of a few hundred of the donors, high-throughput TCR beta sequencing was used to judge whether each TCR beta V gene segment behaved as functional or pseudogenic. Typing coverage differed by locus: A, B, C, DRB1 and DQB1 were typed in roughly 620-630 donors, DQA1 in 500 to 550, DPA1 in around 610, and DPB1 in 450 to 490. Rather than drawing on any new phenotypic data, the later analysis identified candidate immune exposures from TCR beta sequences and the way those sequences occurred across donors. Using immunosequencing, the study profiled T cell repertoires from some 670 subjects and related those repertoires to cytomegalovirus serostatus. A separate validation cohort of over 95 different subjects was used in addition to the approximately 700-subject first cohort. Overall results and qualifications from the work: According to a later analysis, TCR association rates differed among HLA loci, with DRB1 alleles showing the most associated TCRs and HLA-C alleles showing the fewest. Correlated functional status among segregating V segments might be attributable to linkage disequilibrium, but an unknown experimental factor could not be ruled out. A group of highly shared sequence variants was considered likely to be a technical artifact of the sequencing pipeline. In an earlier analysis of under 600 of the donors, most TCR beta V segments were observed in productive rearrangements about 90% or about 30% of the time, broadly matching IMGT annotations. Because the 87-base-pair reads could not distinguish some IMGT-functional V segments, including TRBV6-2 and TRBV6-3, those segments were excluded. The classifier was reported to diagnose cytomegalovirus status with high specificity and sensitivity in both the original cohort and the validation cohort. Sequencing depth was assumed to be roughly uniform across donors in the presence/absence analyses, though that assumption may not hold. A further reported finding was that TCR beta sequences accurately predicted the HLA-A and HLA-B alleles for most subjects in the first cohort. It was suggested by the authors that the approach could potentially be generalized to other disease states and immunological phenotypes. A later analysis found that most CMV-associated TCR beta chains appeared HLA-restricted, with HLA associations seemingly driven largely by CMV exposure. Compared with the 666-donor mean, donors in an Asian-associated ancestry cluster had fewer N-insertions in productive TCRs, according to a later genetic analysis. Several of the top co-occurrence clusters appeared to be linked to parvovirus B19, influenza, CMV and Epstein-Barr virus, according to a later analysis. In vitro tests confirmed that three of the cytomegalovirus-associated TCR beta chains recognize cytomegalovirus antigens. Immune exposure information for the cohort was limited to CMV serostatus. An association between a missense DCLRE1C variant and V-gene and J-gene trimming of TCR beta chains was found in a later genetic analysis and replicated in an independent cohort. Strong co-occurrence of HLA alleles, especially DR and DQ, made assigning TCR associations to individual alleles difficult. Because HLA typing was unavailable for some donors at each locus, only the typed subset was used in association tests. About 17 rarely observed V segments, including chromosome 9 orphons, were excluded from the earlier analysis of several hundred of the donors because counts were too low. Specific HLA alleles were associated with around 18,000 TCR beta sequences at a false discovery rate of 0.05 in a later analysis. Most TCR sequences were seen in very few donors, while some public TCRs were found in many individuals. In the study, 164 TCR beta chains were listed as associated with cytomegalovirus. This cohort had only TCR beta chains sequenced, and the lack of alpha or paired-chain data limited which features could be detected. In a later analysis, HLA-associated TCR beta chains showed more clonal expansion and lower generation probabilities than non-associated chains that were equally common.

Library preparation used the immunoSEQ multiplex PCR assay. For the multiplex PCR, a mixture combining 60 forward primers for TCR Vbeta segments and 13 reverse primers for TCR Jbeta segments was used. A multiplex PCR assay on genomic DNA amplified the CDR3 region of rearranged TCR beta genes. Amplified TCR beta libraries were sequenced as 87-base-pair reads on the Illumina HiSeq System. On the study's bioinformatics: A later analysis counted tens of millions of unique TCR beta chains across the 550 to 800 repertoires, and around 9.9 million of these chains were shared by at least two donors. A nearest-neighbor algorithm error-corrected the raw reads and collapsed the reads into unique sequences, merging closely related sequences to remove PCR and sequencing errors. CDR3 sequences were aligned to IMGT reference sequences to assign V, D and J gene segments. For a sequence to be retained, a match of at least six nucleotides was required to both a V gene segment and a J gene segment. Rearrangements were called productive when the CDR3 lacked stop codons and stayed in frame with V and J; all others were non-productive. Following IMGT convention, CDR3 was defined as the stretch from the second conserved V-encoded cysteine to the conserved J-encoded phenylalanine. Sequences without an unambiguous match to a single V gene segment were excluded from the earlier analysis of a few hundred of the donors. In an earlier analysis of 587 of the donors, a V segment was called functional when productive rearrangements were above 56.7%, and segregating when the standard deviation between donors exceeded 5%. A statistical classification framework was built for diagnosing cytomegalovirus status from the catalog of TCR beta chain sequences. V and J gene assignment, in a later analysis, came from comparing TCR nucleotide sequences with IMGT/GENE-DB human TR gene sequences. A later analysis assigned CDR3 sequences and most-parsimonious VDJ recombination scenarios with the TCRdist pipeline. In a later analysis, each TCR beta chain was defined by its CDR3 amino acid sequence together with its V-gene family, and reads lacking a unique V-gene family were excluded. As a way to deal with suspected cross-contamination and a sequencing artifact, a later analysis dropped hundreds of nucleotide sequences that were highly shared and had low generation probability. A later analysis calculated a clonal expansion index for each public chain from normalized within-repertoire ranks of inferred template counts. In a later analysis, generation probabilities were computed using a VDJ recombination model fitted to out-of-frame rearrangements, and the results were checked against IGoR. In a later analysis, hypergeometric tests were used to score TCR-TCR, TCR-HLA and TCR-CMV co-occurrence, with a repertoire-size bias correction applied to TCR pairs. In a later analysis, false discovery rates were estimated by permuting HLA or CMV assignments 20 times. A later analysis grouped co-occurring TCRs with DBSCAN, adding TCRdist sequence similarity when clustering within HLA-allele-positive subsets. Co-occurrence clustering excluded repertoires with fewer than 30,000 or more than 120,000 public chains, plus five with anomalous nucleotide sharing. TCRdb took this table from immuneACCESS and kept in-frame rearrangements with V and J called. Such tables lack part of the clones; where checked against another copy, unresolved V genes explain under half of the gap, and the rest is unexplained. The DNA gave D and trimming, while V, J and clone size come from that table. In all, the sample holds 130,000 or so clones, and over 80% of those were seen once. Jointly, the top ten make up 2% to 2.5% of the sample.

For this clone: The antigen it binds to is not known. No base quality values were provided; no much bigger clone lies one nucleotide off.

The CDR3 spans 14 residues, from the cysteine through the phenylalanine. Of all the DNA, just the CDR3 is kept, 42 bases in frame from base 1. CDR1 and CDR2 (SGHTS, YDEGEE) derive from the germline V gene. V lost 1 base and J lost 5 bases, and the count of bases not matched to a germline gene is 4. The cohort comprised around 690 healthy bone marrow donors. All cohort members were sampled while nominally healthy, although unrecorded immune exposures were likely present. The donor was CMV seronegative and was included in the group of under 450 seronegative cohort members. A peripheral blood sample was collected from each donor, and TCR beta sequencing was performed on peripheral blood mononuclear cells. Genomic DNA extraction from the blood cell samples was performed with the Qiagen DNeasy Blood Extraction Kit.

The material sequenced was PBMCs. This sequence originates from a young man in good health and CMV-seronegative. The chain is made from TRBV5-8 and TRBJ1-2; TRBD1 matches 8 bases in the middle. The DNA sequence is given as TGTGCCAGCAGCTTGCGTACAGGGGGTTATGGCTACACCTTC. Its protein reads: CASSLRTGGYGYTF.